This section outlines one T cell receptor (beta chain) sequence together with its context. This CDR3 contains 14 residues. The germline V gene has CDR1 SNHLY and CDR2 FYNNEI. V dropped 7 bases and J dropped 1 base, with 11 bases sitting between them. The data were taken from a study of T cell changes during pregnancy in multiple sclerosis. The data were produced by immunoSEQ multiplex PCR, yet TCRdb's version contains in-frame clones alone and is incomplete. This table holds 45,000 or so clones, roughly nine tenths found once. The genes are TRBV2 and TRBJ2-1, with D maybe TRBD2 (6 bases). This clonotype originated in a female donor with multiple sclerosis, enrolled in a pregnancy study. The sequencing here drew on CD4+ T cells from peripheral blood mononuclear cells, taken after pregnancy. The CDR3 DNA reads TGTGCCAGCAATGGGGGGTTATCCTACAATGAGCAGTTCTTC. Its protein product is CASNGGLSYNEQFF.